A selection of T cell receptor beta chains follows, all from one sample in a study of tumor-infiltrating lymphocytes in primary liver carcinoma. One entry per CDR3 protein, called by TCRdb with MiXCR from the multiplex PCR reads. The sample contains roughly 180,000 distinct CDR3 sequences, less than 65% of which appear only once. The sequenced material came from peripheral blood. These receptors originate from a man aged 35-49 years with primary liver carcinoma and hepatitis B virus infection. Each CDR3 is given with its conserved first and last residue. A D gene is named only where the DNA matches it firmly. Not every row has a clone size; where given, it reads once, few, many or a size class.

>TRBJ2-1|NA|TRBD2|TRBV6-1|13
TGTGCCAGCAGGAGCGGGACCTACAATGAGCAGTTCTTC
CASRSGTYNEQFF
>TRBJ2-3|NA|NA|TRBV28|18
TGTGCCAGCAGTCCCCCCCCGGCTATGTTGCGAGCCACAGATACGCAGTATTTT
CASSPPPAMLRATDTQYF
>TRBJ2-7|NA|TRBD1|TRBV6-5|14
TGTGCCAGCAGTTACCAAGACAGGGTGGTCGAGCAGTACTTC
CASSYQDRVVEQYF
>TRBJ2-4|NA|NA|TRBV6-5|10
TGTGCCAGCACTTGGCCTGTCCGGTACTTC
CASTWPVRYF
>TRBJ2-3|few|TRBD2|TRBV6-5|17
TGTGCCAGCACCACTAGGGCGGGAGGGGGGCTAGGAGATACGCAGTATTTT
CASTTRAGGGLGDTQYF
>TRBJ2-7|NA|TRBD1|TRBV12-3/TRBV12-4|12
TGTGGCAGCAGCACAGGGGTCTACGAGCAGTACTTC
CGSSTGVYEQYF
>TRBJ1-6|NA|TRBD1|TRBV5-5|15
TGTGCCAGCAGCTTAACAGGGGCCTATAATTCACCCCTCCACTTT
CASSLTGAYNSPLHF
>TRBJ1-5|NA|NA|TRBV6-1|13
TGTGCCAGCAGTGATATGAAGGATCAGCCCCAGCATTTT
CASSDMKDQPQHF
>TRBJ2-3|few|NA|TRBV12-3/TRBV12-4|12
TGTGCCAGCAGCCCGGGTGGGGATACGCAGTATTTT
CASSPGGDTQYF
>TRBJ2-7|NA|TRBD1|TRBV12-3/TRBV12-4|16
TGTGCCAGCAGTTTATCGTCCGGGACAGTTACCTACGAGCAGTACTTC
CASSLSSGTVTYEQYF
>TRBJ2-5|NA|TRBD2|TRBV13|19
TGTGCCAGCAGCTTTAGAGGCCCATCTAGCGGGAGGCCCCAAGAGACCCAGTACTTC
CASSFRGPSSGRPQETQYF
>TRBJ1-5|few|NA|TRBV6-1|17
TGTGCCAGCCCGCCCCGCCGGCAGTCCTATAGCAATCAGCCCCAGCATTTT
CASPPRRQSYSNQPQHF
>TRBJ1-2|NA|NA|TRBV5-4|14
TGTGCCAGCAGCGGCGTTGGGGGGTCAAAGGGCTACACCTTC
CASSGVGGSKGYTF
>TRBJ1-2|NA|NA|TRBV6-2/TRBV6-3|15
TGTACCAGCAGTTACAACCCGGGGTACTTGGAGGGCTACACCTTC
CTSSYNPGYLEGYTF
>TRBJ2-7|few|TRBD2|TRBV6-1|14
TGTGCCAGCCGGGGTAGCGGGAGGGTCTACGAGCAGTACTTC
CASRGSGRVYEQYF
>TRBJ2-1|NA|TRBD2|TRBV4-1|17
TGCGCCAGCAGCCCTCAACCCGGGACTAGAGGTTTCGATGAGCAGTTCTTC
CASSPQPGTRGFDEQFF
>TRBJ1-2|NA|NA|TRBV5-6|14
TGTGCCAGCAGCACCAAGGGCAAGAACTATGGCTACACCTTC
CASSTKGKNYGYTF
>TRBJ2-2|many|NA|TRBV11-2|14
TGTGCCAGCAAGTCCCAGCAGAACACCGGGGAGCTGTTTTTT
CASKSQQNTGELFF
>TRBJ2-5|NA|NA|TRBV11-1|15
TGTGCCAGCAGCTGGCGAGGGGAATCCCAAGAGACCCAGTATTTC
CASSWRGESQETQYF
>TRBJ2-2|NA|NA|TRBV4-1|14
TGCGCCAGCAGCCAATTCCAGGACCGCGGGGAGCTGTTTTTT
CASSQFQDRGELFF
>TRBJ2-5|NA|NA|TRBV13|13
TGTGCCAGCAGCTTGACAACCTCGGAGACCCAGTACTTC
CASSLTTSETQYF
>TRBJ1-1|NA|NA|TRBV11-2|14
TGTGCCAGAAGATGCCCTGGCCGGAACACTGAAGCTTTCTTT
CARRCPGRNTEAFF
>TRBJ2-7|many|TRBD2|TRBV11-2|15
TGTGCCAGCAGCACCTGGACTAGCGGGGTCGACGAGCAGTACTTC
CASSTWTSGVDEQYF
>TRBJ2-6|NA|TRBD1|TRBV6-1|15
TGTGCCAGCAGGGAGACAGGGCGCGGGGCCAACGTCCTGACTTTC
CASRETGRGANVLTF
>TRBJ2-7|NA|NA|TRBV11-2|14
TGTGCCAGCAGTTTAGCGCTGTTGCTCTACGAGCAGTACTTC
CASSLALLLYEQYF
>TRBJ2-7|many|TRBD1|TRBV11-2|13
TGTGCCAGCAGCTCGAATAAAAACAGGGGGCAGTACTTC
CASSSNKNRGQYF
>TRBJ2-2|NA|TRBD2|TRBV14|17
TGTGCCAGCAGCTTAGACCCGCGGGAGCATGGCACCGGGGAGCTGTTTTTT
CASSLDPREHGTGELFF
>TRBJ1-5|few|NA|TRBV4-1|13
TGCGCCAGCAGCCAAGAGAGAAGCCAGCCCCAGCATTTT
CASSQERSQPQHF
>TRBJ2-1|NA|NA|TRBV11-2|13
NA
CASRAGPYDEQSF
>TRBJ2-5|NA|NA|TRBV12-3/TRBV12-4|14
TGTGCCAGCACCCCCCAGGGTCTTGGGGAGACCCAGTACTTC
CASTPQGLGETQYF
>TRBJ1-5|NA|NA|TRBV19|15
TGTGCCAGTACTAACAGGGTGACCAGCAATCAGCCCCAGCATTTT
CASTNRVTSNQPQHF
>TRBJ2-7|many|TRBD1|TRBV11-2|15
TGTGCCAGCAGCCCCTTGGACAGGGGTGGCTACGAGCAGTACTTC
CASSPLDRGGYEQYF
>TRBJ2-7|NA|TRBD2|TRBV29-1|14
TGCAGCGCCCACGGGGGGACTAGCCCCTACGAGCAATACTTC
CSAHGGTSPYEQYF
>TRBJ2-7|NA|TRBD2|TRBV6-6|15
TGTGCCTGCAGTTACACGGGAGGGCCGAAGAACGAGCAGTACTTC
CACSYTGGPKNEQYF
>TRBJ2-7|few|TRBD2|TRBV4-1|14
TGCGCCAGCAGTTACGGGAGGGTCGTATACGAGCAGTACTTC
CASSYGRVVYEQYF
>TRBJ1-5|NA|TRBD1|TRBV6-1|17
TGTGCCAGCAGTGAATTTGAGGGACAGGGGAGCAATCAGCCCCAGCATTTT
CASSEFEGQGSNQPQHF
>TRBJ1-3|NA|NA|TRBV6-6|14
TGTGCCAGCAGTCTAATTTTCTCTGGAAACACCATATATTTT
CASSLIFSGNTIYF
>TRBJ2-1|many|NA|TRBV11-2|17
TGTGCCAGCAGCTTAAGGTTTCCTCGTTGGGAGAGTAATGAGCAGTTCTTC
CASSLRFPRWESNEQFF
>TRBJ2-2|NA|TRBD2|TRBV5-4|16
TGTGCCAGCAGCGGACCAGCGGGAGGGCCCTCCGGGGAGCTGTTTTTT
CASSGPAGGPSGELFF
>TRBJ2-2|few|NA|TRBV12-3/TRBV12-4|15
TGTGCCAGCAGTTTAGGGGCAGGATACACCGGGGAGCTGTTTTTT
CASSLGAGYTGELFF
>TRBJ2-5|few|NA|TRBV12-3/TRBV12-4|17
TGTGCCAGCAGTTTGCGATCGGGGGGCCGGGGCCAAGAGACCCAGTACTTC
CASSLRSGGRGQETQYF
>TRBJ1-5|NA|TRBD1|TRBV12-3/TRBV12-4|15
TGTGCCAGCAGTTCGGACAGGGTTGCCAATCAGCCCCAGCATTTT
CASSSDRVANQPQHF
>TRBJ1-6|NA|NA|TRBV25-1|13
TGTGCCAGCAGGGGGGAGGGGTTTTCACCCCTCCACTTT
CASRGEGFSPLHF
>TRBJ2-1|NA|TRBD2|TRBV7-8|17
TGTGCCAGCAGCCTCGCCCCGACTAGCGGGTTCTACAATGAGCAGTTCTTC
CASSLAPTSGFYNEQFF
>TRBJ2-2|NA|NA|TRBV6-2/TRBV6-3|15
TGTGCCAGCAGCCTTCCCCCCGGTCACACCGGGGAGCTGTTTTTT
CASSLPPGHTGELFF
>TRBJ2-1|few|TRBD1|TRBV5-6|15
TGTGCCAGCAGCTTGGGACAGGGGTCCTACAATGAGCAGTTCTTC
CASSLGQGSYNEQFF
>TRBJ1-2|few|NA|TRBV4-1|13
TGCGCCAGCAGCCAAGTCACCGGCTATGGCTACACCTTC
CASSQVTGYGYTF
>TRBJ2-3|NA|TRBD2|TRBV6-1|15
TGTGCCAGCAGCGATAGCGGGCTGGATCTTTATACGCAGTATTTT
CASSDSGLDLYTQYF
>TRBJ2-7|NA|NA|TRBV21-1|12
TGTGCCAGCAGCAAAGGGTGTTACGAGCAGTACTTC
CASSKGCYEQYF
>TRBJ1-1|NA|TRBD1|TRBV12-3/TRBV12-4|16
TGTGCCAGCAGTTTAAAATCAGGGGGCGAGAACACTGAAGCTTTCTTT
CASSLKSGGENTEAFF
>TRBJ2-3|many|TRBD1|TRBV11-2|16
TGTGCCAGCACTTGGACAGGAACCTTCATGGGAGATACGCAGTATTTT
CASTWTGTFMGDTQYF